This T cell receptor (beta chain) was captured by sequencing in a study of PD-L1 blockade in urothelial cancer. Study in general: Treatment start was followed by blood analysis at 3 weeks (second dose) and again at 6 weeks.

Study conclusions and caveats: Durable-benefit patients expanded tumor-associated blood clones more at 3 weeks.

The method was immunoSEQ multiplex PCR; TCRdb's version includes in-frame clones alone and lacks a portion of them. Of about 130,000 clones listed, 86% are singletons. A remark on this clone: Antigen unknown.

The CDR3 is 14 amino acids. CDR1 is MNHEY and CDR2 is SMNVEV in the germline V gene (reference sequence). V trimming: 1 base; J trimming: 5 bases; junction bases outside the gene matches: 3. Time point noted: peripheral blood 6 weeks after treatment start. Per-patient samples, pretreatment and on-treatment, numbered 1 to 8. This TCR was recovered from a man aged 50 to 59 with urothelial cancer. The chain joins TRBV27 to TRBJ2-5; 8 bases agree with TRBD1. The input for sequencing was PBMCs, taken around atezolizumab (anti-PD-L1) treatment. CDR3 nucleotide sequence: TGTGCCAGCAGTTTATTACACAGGGGGGAGACCCAGTACTTC. Translating it yields CASSLLHRGETQYF.